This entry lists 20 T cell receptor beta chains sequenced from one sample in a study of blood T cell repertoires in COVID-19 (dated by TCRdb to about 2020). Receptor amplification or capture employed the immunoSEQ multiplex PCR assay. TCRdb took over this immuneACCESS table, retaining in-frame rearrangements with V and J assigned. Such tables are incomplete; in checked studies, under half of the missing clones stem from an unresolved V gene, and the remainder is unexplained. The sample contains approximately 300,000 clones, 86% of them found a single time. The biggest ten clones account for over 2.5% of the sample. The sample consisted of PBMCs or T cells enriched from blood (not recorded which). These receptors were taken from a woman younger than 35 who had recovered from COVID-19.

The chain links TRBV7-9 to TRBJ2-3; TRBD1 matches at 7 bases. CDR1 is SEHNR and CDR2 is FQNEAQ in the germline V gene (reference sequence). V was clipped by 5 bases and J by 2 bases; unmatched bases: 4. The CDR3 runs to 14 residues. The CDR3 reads CASSMDRHTDTQYF. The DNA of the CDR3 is TGTGCCAGCAGCATGGACAGGCACACAGATACGCAGTATTTT. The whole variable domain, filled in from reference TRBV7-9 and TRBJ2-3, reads DTGVSQNPRHKITKRGQNVTFRCDPISEHNRLYWYRQTLGQGPEFLTYFQNEAQLEKSRLLSDRFSAERPKGSFSTLEIQRTEQGDSAMYLCASSMDRHTDTQYFGPGTRLTVL.

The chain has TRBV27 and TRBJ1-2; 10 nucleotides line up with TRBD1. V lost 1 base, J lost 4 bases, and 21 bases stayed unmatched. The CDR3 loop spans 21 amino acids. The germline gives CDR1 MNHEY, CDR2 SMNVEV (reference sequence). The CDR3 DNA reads TGTGCCAGCAGTTTATGGCCAAGCAAGGGAGAACCGGGACAGGGGACCTATGGCTACACCTTC. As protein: CASSLWPSKGEPGQGTYGYTF.

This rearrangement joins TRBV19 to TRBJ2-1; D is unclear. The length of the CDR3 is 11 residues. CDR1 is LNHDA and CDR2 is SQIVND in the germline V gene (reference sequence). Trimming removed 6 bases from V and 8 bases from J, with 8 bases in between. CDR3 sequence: CASSAEDEQFF. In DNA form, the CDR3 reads TGTGCCAGTAGCGCAGAGGATGAGCAGTTCTTC.

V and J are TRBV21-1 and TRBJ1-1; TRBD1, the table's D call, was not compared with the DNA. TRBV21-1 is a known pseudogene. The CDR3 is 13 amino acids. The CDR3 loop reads CASSRDRSPEAFF. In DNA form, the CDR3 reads TGTGCCAGCAGTAGAGACAGGTCCCCTGAAGCTTTCTTT.

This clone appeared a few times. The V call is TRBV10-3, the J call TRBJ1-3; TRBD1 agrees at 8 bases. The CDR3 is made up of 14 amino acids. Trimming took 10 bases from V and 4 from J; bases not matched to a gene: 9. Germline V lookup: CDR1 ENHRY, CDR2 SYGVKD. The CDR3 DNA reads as TGTGCCACCTCGGGACAGGAGAACGGAAACACCATATATTTT. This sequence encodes CATSGQENGNTIYF.

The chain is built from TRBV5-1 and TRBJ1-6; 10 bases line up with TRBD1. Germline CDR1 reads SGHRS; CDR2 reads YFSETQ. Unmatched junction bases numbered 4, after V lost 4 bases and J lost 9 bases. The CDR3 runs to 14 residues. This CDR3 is CASSPGTGASPLHF. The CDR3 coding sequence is TGCGCCAGCAGCCCCGGGACAGGGGCTTCACCCCTCCACTTT. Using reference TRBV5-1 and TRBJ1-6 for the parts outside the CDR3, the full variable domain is KAGVTQTPRYLIKTRGQQVTLSCSPISGHRSVSWYQQTPGQGLQFLFEYFSETQRNKGNFPGRFSGRQFSNSRSEMNVSTLELGDSALYLCASSPGTGASPLHFGNGTRLTVT.

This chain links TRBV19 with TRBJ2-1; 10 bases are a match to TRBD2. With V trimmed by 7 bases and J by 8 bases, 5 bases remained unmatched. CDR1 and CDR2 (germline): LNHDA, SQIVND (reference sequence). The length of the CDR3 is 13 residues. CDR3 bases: TGTGCCAGTAACAGCGGGAGGGGCCATGAGCAGTTCTTC. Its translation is CASNSGRGHEQFF.

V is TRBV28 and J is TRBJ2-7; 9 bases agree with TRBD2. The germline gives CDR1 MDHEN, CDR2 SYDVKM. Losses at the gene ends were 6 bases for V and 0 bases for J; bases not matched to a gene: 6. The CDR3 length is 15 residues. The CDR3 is CASRREREDSYEQYF. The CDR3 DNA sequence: TGTGCCAGCAGGAGAGAGCGGGAGGACTCCTACGAGCAGTACTTC. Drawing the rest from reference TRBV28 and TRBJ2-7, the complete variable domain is DVKVTQSSRYLVKRTGEKVFLECVQDMDHENMFWYRQDPGLGLRLIYFSYDVKMKEKGDIPEGYSVSREKKERFSLILESASTNQTSMYLCASRREREDSYEQYFGPGTRLTVT.

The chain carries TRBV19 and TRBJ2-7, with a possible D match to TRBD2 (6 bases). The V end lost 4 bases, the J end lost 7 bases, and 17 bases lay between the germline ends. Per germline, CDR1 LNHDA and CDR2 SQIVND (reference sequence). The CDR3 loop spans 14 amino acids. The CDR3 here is CASSTPEGAEEQYF. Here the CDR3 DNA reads TGTGCCAGTAGTACCCCGGAGGGAGCTGAAGAGCAGTACTTC.

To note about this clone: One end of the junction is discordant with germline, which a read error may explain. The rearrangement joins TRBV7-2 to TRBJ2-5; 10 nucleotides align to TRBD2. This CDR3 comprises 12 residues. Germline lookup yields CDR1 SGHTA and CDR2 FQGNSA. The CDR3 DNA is TGTGCCAGCAGCTTAGGCAGCGGGAGGGCGAACTTC. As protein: CASSLGSGRANF.

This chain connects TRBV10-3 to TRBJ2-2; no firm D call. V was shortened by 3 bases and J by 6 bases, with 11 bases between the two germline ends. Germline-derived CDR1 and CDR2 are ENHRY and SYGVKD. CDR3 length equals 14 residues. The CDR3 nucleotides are TGTGCCATCAGTGACAGTAAGAATGCCGGGGAGCTGTTTTTT. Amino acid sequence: CAISDSKNAGELFF.

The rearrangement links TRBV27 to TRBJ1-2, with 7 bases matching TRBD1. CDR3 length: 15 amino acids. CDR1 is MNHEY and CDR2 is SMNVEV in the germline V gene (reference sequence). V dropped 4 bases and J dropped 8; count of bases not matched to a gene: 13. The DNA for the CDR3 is TGTGCCAGCAGTTCCTCATCAACAGGGGCTGGCGGCTACACCTTC. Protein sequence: CASSSSSTGAGGYTF.

Written as DNA, the CDR3 is TGTGCCAGCAGCTGCTTAGCGGGGGTCGAGACCCAGTACTTC. Protein: CASSCLAGVETQYF. The rearrangement joins TRBV12-1 to TRBJ2-5; TRBD2, the D gene given by the table, was not confirmed from the DNA. TRBV12-1 is deemed a pseudogene. The CDR3 covers 14 residues.

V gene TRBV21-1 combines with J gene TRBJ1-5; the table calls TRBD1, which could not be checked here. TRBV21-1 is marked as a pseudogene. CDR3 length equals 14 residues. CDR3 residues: CASSQGPTWQPQHF. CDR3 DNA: TGTGCCAGCAGTCAGGGCCCTACATGGCAGCCCCAGCATTTT.

The CDR3 is CASSWTSGETQYF. In DNA, the CDR3 is TGTGCCAGCAGCTGGACTAGCGGAGAGACCCAGTACTTC. The chain has TRBV7-2 and TRBJ2-5; 10 bases line up with TRBD2. V shed 4 bases and J 4 bases; nucleotides not matched to a gene: 0. The CDR3 runs 13 residues. The germline gives CDR1 SGHTA, CDR2 FQGNSA.

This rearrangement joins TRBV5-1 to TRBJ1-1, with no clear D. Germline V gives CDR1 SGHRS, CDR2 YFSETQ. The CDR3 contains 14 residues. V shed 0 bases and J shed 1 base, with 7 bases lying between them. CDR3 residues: CASSLVAGNTEAFF. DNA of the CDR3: TGCGCCAGCAGCTTGGTGGCAGGGAACACTGAAGCTTTCTTT.

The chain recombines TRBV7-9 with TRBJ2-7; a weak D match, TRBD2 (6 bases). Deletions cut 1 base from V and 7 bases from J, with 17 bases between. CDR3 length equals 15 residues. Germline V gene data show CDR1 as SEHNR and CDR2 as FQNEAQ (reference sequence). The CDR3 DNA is TGTGCCAGCAGCTTAGTCCTTCCCCTAGCGCGGGAGCAGTACTTC. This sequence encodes CASSLVLPLAREQYF.

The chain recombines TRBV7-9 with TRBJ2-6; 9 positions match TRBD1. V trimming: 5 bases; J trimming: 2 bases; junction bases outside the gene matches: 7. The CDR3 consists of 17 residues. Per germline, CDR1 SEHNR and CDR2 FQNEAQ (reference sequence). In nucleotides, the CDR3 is TGTGCCAGCAGCCCCGGGACAGGGATTACTGGGGCCAACGTCCTGACTTTC. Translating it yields CASSPGTGITGANVLTF.

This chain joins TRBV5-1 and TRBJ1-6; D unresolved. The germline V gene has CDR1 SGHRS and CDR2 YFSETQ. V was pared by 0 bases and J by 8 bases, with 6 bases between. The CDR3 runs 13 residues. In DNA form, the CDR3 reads TGCGCCAGCAGCTTGGACGGTTATTCACCCCTCCACTTT. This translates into CASSLDGYSPLHF. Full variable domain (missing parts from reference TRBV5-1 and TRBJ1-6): KAGVTQTPRYLIKTRGQQVTLSCSPISGHRSVSWYQQTPGQGLQFLFEYFSETQRNKGNFPGRFSGRQFSNSRSEMNVSTLELGDSALYLCASSLDGYSPLHFGNGTRLTVT.

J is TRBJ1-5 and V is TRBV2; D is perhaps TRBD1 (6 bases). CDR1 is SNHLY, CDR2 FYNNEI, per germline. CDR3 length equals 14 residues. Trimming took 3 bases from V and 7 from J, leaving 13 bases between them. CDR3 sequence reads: CASSEQGRGQPQHF. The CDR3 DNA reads TGTGCCAGCAGTGAGCAGGGGAGAGGCCAGCCCCAGCATTTT.